This T cell receptor beta chain stems from a study of identifying expanded T cells in peripheral blood. A few counts support this clone. Germline V gene data show CDR1 as MNHEY and CDR2 as SMNVEV (reference sequence). With 6 bases clipped from V and 9 bases from J, the junction kept 4 bases outside the gene matches. CDR3 length: 14 residues. Sequencing used immunoSEQ multiplex PCR; TCRdb keeps in-frame clones, though not all of them. The sample includes about 91,000 clones, about 88% of them seen just once. Sequencing was done on a sample of blood. The clonotype comes from a person between 18 and 70 years old in good health. The rearrangement links TRBV27 to TRBJ1-6; 11 positions agree with TRBD1. CDR3 residues: CASRSGTGGSPLHF. For the CDR3, the DNA is TGTGCCAGCAGGTCCGGGACAGGGGGTTCACCCCTCCACTTT.